The 11 T cell receptor beta chains given below trace back to one sample, sequenced in a study of shared clonotypes between healthy human individuals. TCRdb keeps only in-frame clones here, not all; method: immunoSEQ multiplex PCR. The sample lists 850,000 to 1,100,000 clones, around three quarters occurring once. The source material was memory CD4+ T cells from PBMCs. The subset was: CD45RA-negative fraction. The receptors stem from a man between 18 and 29 years old in good health. Some clones in this sample may be carry-over from other donors' samples.

The gene calls are TRBV6-6 and TRBJ2-1, with a possible D match to TRBD2 (6 bases). CDR1 MNHNY and CDR2 SVGAGI come from the germline V gene (reference sequence). This CDR3 has 14 residues. V lost 7 bases and J lost 3, with 13 bases in between. The CDR3 nucleotides are TGTGCCAGCACCCTCTTTAGCGGCTACAATGAGCAGTTCTTC. It yields the protein CASTLFSGYNEQFF.

The chain is built from TRBV7-9 and TRBJ2-7; D may be TRBD1 (6 bases). This CDR3 comprises 13 residues. Germline CDR1 reads SEHNR; CDR2 reads FQNEAQ (reference sequence). V lost 5 bases to trimming and J lost 2 bases, with 10 bases between them. CDR3 region: CASSRQVTYEQYF. The CDR3 DNA reads TGTGCCAGCAGCCGACAGGTTACCTACGAGCAGTACTTC.

As for this clone: The same CDR3 is also encoded by other DNA sequences in this sample. The J gene is TRBJ2-1, the V gene TRBV9; TRBD1 is a possible D gene (5 bases). V lost 0 bases and J lost 1, with 8 bases in between. The CDR3 spans 15 residues. Germline loops: CDR1 SGDLS, CDR2 YYNGEE. DNA for the CDR3: TGTGCCAGCAGCGTAGGAACAGGTTCCTACAATGAGCAGTTCTTC. Protein sequence: CASSVGTGSYNEQFF.

The chain employs TRBV28 and TRBJ1-1, with a possible D match to TRBD1 (6 bases). Trimming pared 6 bases from V and 4 bases from J, leaving 12 bases between. Germline V lookup: CDR1 MDHEN, CDR2 SYDVKM. The CDR3 length is 13 residues. The CDR3 loop is CASRGGPGTEAFF. The CDR3 DNA sequence: TGTGCCAGCAGGGGGGGGCCGGGCACTGAAGCTTTCTTT.

The V call is TRBV2, the J call TRBJ2-2; D is perhaps TRBD1 or TRBD2 (6 bases each). CDR1 SNHLY and CDR2 FYNNEI come from the germline V gene. The V gene lost 7 bases and the J gene lost 3 bases, with 15 bases spanning the gap. The CDR3 length is 15 residues. Here the CDR3 DNA reads TGTGCCAGCAAAAAAGGGGGGACATACACCGGGGAGCTGTTTTTT. Translation gives CASKKGGTYTGELFF.

Only one count was recorded for this clone. The chain carries TRBV18 and TRBJ1-1; D may be TRBD1 (5 bases). V lost 3 bases and J 1 base, leaving 12 bases between the germline ends. This CDR3 contains 15 residues. The germline CDR1 and CDR2 sequences are KGHSH and LQKENI. The CDR3 DNA reads TGTGCCAGCTCACCCAACAGGCAAAAGAACACTGAAGCTTTCTTT. It specifies CASSPNRQKNTEAFF. The complete variable domain, with remaining parts taken from reference TRBV18 and TRBJ1-1, reads NAGVMQNPRHLVRRRGQEARLRCSPMKGHSHVYWYRQLPEEGLKFMVYLQKENIIDESGMPKERFSAEFPKEGPSILRIQQVVRGDSAAYFCASSPNRQKNTEAFFGQGTRLTVV.

The chain is built from TRBV5-6 and TRBJ2-1; D ambiguous. Germline V CDR1 and CDR2: SGHDT, YYEEEE. Trimming shortened V by 4 bases and J by 5 bases, and 10 bases separated the two germline ends. The CDR3 totals 13 residues. CDR3 region: CASSRLGNNEQFF. The CDR3 region has the DNA TGTGCCAGCAGCCGGCTAGGAAACAATGAGCAGTTCTTC.

The chain couples TRBV2 to TRBJ2-5; D may be TRBD1 (6 bases). This CDR3 is built from 14 residues. Germline lookup yields CDR1 SNHLY and CDR2 FYNNEI. The germline V and J ends were trimmed by 6 bases and 2 bases, with 13 bases remaining between them. The CDR3 region has the DNA TGTGCCAGCAGAGGGGGATCCTTTCAAGAGACCCAGTACTTC. It translates to CASRGGSFQETQYF. The entire variable domain, with the rest obtained from reference TRBV2 and TRBJ2-5, is as follows: EPEVTQTPSHQVTQMGQEVILRCVPISNHLYFYWYRQILGQKVEFLVSFYNNEISEKSEIFDDQFSVERPDGSNFTLKIRSTKLEDSAMYFCASRGGSFQETQYFGPGTRLLVL.

The chain links TRBV30 to TRBJ1-3; TRBD1 aligns across 7 bases. CDR3 length equals 18 residues. With 5 bases clipped from V and 0 bases from J, the junction kept 16 bases outside the gene matches. CDR1 and CDR2 (germline): GTSNPN, SVGIG (reference sequence). CDR3 region: CAWQFTRDSSFSGNTIYF. CDR3 coding DNA: TGTGCCTGGCAATTCACGCGGGACAGTTCTTTCTCTGGAAACACCATATATTTT.

Notes on this clone: A read error is possible here, since a much larger clone lies one base away. This rearrangement joins TRBV9 to TRBJ2-3; D remains unclear. Trimming removed 1 base at V and 0 bases at J, with 6 bases between. Germline loops: CDR1 SGDLS, CDR2 YYNGEE. The CDR3 has 14 amino acids. The CDR3 region is CASSVRPSTDTQYF. The CDR3 region has the DNA TGTGCCAGCAGCGTAAGGCCTAGCACAGATACGCAGTATTTT.

The chain uses TRBV10-3 and TRBJ2-7; 8 bases are shared with TRBD2. The CDR3 loop spans 15 amino acids. The germline gives CDR1 ENHRY, CDR2 SYGVKD. Losses at the gene ends were 2 bases for V and 4 bases for J; bases not matched to a gene: 7. CDR3 in DNA: TGTGCCATCAGTGAGGCATCCGGGACTAGATACGAGCAGTACTTC. Translated, it gives CAISEASGTRYEQYF.